One and the same sample provided the 7 T cell receptor beta chains below, sequenced in a study of T cell responses to AZD1222 COVID-19 vaccine. Repertoires were generated with immunoSEQ multiplex PCR, while TCRdb's copy carries only in-frame clones and drops some. There are approximately 60,000 clones in the sample; roughly 89% occur only once, and under 7.5% lies in the top ten. The sample consisted of peripheral blood, taken on day 0 of AZD1222 vaccination. Receptors originate from an adult in good health.

This clone occurred once. At one end the junction does not follow the germline gene, possibly because of a read error. The chain couples TRBV7-2 to TRBJ1-5; 11 bases map to TRBD1. The CDR3 contains 16 residues. Per the germline V gene, CDR1 is SGHTA and CDR2 is FQGNSA. The CDR3 loop is CASSLAGQGANQPQHF. The CDR3 nucleotides read TGTGCCAGCAGCCTAGCCGGACAGGGGGCGAACCAGCCCCAGCATTTT.

The gene calls are TRBV11-3 and TRBJ2-3; TRBD2 might be the D (8 bases). V was trimmed by 10 bases and J by 2 bases, leaving 19 bases between them. Germline loops: CDR1 SGHNT, CDR2 YENEEA. The CDR3 extends over 15 amino acids. CDR3 region: CAIRPGGGLTDTQYF. The CDR3 bases are TGTGCCATCCGTCCGGGAGGGGGCCTCACAGATACGCAGTATTTT.

The rearrangement joins TRBV11-3 to TRBJ2-1; TRBD2 matches at 8 bases. The CDR3 is made up of 15 amino acids. Germline V lookup: CDR1 SGHNT, CDR2 YENEEA. Trimming removed 6 bases from V and 2 bases from J; junction bases left unmatched: 6. This chain's CDR3 is CASSAGGNTYNEQFF. In DNA form, the CDR3 reads TGTGCCAGCAGTGCGGGGGGCAACACCTACAATGAGCAGTTCTTC.

The rearrangement joins TRBV11-2 to TRBJ2-1; D gene ambiguous. This CDR3 contains 14 residues. V gave up 3 bases and J gave up 4 bases, with 10 bases separating them. The V gene's germline CDR1 is SGHAT and CDR2 FQNNGV. CDR3 nucleotides: TGTGCCAGCAGCTTTAGAGTTGGTTACAATGAGCAGTTCTTC. Residues: CASSFRVGYNEQFF.

CDR3 residues: CASSLLGDRAADTQYF. The CDR3 DNA reads TGTGCCAGCAGTTTATTGGGCGACAGGGCGGCAGATACGCAGTATTTT. This chain uses TRBV27 with TRBJ2-3; 7 bases fit TRBD1. The CDR3 is made up of 16 amino acids. Germline V gene data show CDR1 as MNHEY and CDR2 as SMNVEV (reference sequence). The junction had 8 bases not matched to a gene; V was cut back by 1 base and J by 4 bases.

The chain carries TRBV5-6 and TRBJ1-2; D is perhaps TRBD1 (5 bases). V was shortened by 0 bases and J by 0 bases, with 6 bases between the two germline ends. Germline CDR1 is SGHDT and CDR2 is YYEEEE. The CDR3 consists of 14 residues. Here the CDR3 reads CASSLGDSNYGYTF. CDR3 DNA sequence: TGTGCCAGCAGCTTGGGGGACTCTAACTATGGCTACACCTTC.

The CDR3 DNA reads TGTGCCAGCAGGCTCGACAGGGCGGATGGCTACACCTTC. This translates into CASRLDRADGYTF. This chain connects TRBV2 to TRBJ1-2; TRBD1 matches at 7 bases. V lost 6 bases and J lost 6; bases outside the gene matches: 7. Germline CDR1 and CDR2: SNHLY and FYNNEI. CDR3 length: 13 residues.